The 8 T cell receptor beta chains presented below share a single source sample, sequenced in a study of blood T cell repertoires in COVID-19. Sequencing used immunoSEQ multiplex PCR; TCRdb keeps in-frame clones, though not all of them. The sample includes approximately 150,000 clones, approximately 91% seen only once; the top ten take about 5%. Sequences were obtained from peripheral blood. All receptors come from a man between 18 and 35 years old with COVID-19, enrolled during active disease.

The chain recombines TRBV3-1 (or the pseudogene TRBV3-2) with TRBJ2-7, with 8 bases fitting TRBD1. The V gene's germline CDR1 is LGHDT and CDR2 YNNKEL (reference sequence). Trimming cost V 4 bases and J 6 bases; bases outside gene matches: 11. CDR3 length: 15 amino acids. CDR3 nucleotides: TGTGCCAGCAGCCCCCGGGACAGGTCCCGGGGCGAGCAGTACTTC. This gives the protein CASSPRDRSRGEQYF.

The chain carries TRBV27 and TRBJ1-2, with 7 bases aligning to TRBD1. Trimming at V came to 5 bases and at J to 5 bases, leaving 14 bases not matched to a gene. The CDR3 consists of 16 residues. CDR1 is MNHEY and CDR2 is SMNVEV in the germline V gene (reference sequence). In nucleotides, the CDR3 is TGTGCCAGCAGTCGTTACTATCGACAGGGTCTATATGGCTACACCTTC. It yields the protein CASSRYYRQGLYGYTF.

The chain is built from TRBV5-1 and TRBJ1-3; no clear D gene. The CDR3 extends over 15 amino acids. The V gene's germline CDR1 is SGHRS and CDR2 YFSETQ. The V and J ends lost 2 bases and 4 bases respectively, with 13 bases between them. This CDR3 reads CASSLSGNGGNTIYF. In DNA form, the CDR3 reads TGCGCCAGCAGCTTATCCGGGAATGGAGGAAACACCATATATTTT.

This clone has a single count. This chain links TRBV4-3 with TRBJ1-5, with D uncertain. CDR3 size: 15 residues. V was shortened by 0 bases and J by 8 bases, with 14 bases between the two germline ends. The germline gives CDR1 LGHNA, CDR2 YSLEER. The CDR3 DNA is TGCGCCAGCAGCCAAGATCGGAGGGCGGATAAGCCCCAGCATTTT. This sequence encodes CASSQDRRADKPQHF.

The V and J genes are TRBV4-2 and TRBJ1-3; no firm D call. Between the trimmed V and J ends, which lost 0 bases and 3 bases, there was a span of 12 bases. This CDR3 is 16 amino acids long. The germline V gene has CDR1 LGHNA and CDR2 YNFKEQ. Here the CDR3 reads CASSQDGRRNGNTIYF. CDR3 bases: TGTGCCAGCAGCCAAGATGGGCGCAGGAATGGAAACACCATATATTTT.

The genes are TRBV7-9 and TRBJ2-3; 10 bases fit TRBD2. The CDR3 loop spans 16 amino acids. The J segment lost 4 bases and the V segment lost 5 bases, leaving 9 bases of the junction unmatched. Germline CDR1 is SEHNR and CDR2 is FQNEAQ (reference sequence). CDR3 amino acids: CASSTGTSDWADTQYF. The CDR3 coding sequence is TGTGCCAGCAGCACGGGGACTAGCGACTGGGCAGATACGCAGTATTTT.

The chain joins TRBV9 to TRBJ2-7; unclear D gene. Germline assignment: CDR1 SGDLS and CDR2 YYNGEE. V lost 4 bases, J lost 2 bases, and 16 bases lay in between. This CDR3 comprises 15 residues. This CDR3 reads CASSPLSGSTYEQYF. CDR3 DNA sequence: TGTGCCAGCAGCCCGCTCTCTGGCAGTACCTACGAGCAGTACTTC. Based on the CDR3 plus reference TRBV9 and TRBJ2-7, the full variable domain is DSGVTQTPKHLITATGQRVTLRCSPRSGDLSVYWYQQSLDQGLQFLIQYYNGEERAKGNILERFSAQQFPDLHSELNLSSLELGDSALYFCASSPLSGSTYEQYFGPGTRLTVT.

V and J are TRBV7-6 and TRBJ2-2; 10 bases are a match to TRBD2. V trimming: 2 bases; J trimming: 5 bases; junction bases outside the gene matches: 5. The CDR3 length is 16 residues. The germline V gene has CDR1 SGHVS and CDR2 FNYEAQ. The CDR3: CASSLISGRPTGELFF. CDR3 sequence (DNA): TGTGCCAGCAGCTTAATTAGCGGGAGGCCTACCGGGGAGCTGTTTTTT. Drawing the rest from reference TRBV7-6 and TRBJ2-2, the complete variable domain is GAGVSQSPRYKVTKRGQDVALRCDPISGHVSLYWYRQALGQGPEFLTYFNYEAQQDKSGLPNDRFSAERPEGSISTLTIQRTEQRDSAMYRCASSLISGRPTGELFFGEGSRLTVL.